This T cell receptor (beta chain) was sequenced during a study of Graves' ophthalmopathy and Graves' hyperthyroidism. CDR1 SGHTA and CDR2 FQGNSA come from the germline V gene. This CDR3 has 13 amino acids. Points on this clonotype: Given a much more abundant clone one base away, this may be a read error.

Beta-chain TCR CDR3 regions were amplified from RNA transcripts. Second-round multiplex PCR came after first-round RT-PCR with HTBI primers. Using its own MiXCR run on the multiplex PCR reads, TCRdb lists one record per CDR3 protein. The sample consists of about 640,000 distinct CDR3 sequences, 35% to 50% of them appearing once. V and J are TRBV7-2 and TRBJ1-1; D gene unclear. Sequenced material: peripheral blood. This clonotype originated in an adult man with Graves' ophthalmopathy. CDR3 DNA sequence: TGTGCCGGCAGCCCCCACGGGAACACTGAAGCTTTCTTT. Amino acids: CAGSPHGNTEAFF.